The source of this TCR beta chain is a study of blood T cell repertoires in COVID-19. For the study at large: The cDNA or gDNA used as material had been derived from T cells, B-cell-depleted T cells, or PBMCs.

Libraries were prepared by immunoSEQ multiplex PCR; TCRdb keeps only in-frame clonotypes and omits some of them. The sample consists of hundreds of thousands of clones, 85% to 90% of them appearing once. Ages ranged from about 18 to 89 years, with residence in under 25 US areas. In assigning cohorts, the study relied on participant-reported clinical history. V was pared by 5 bases and J by 10 bases, with 2 bases of the junction left unmatched. The CDR3 runs to 11 residues. The germline gives CDR1 SGHDT, CDR2 YYEEEE. The chain joins TRBV5-6 to TRBJ2-1, with 8 bases lining up with TRBD1. The sequenced sample was PBMCs or T cells enriched from blood (not recorded which). This clonotype was sampled from a man between 40 and 49 years old who had recovered from COVID-19. This CDR3 is CASRAGGEQFF. The DNA of the CDR3 is TGTGCCAGCAGGGCAGGGGGCGAGCAGTTCTTC.